The rows below give T cell receptor beta chains drawn from one sample of a study of T cells in Graves' hyperthyroidism and ophthalmopathy. TCRdb reanalysed the multiplex PCR reads using MiXCR and keeps one entry per CDR3 protein. The sample lists about 700,000 distinct CDR3 sequences; 14% were seen once. The sample comprised blood. These receptors were obtained from a woman between 18 and 30 years old with Graves' hyperthyroidism. Both conserved end residues are part of each CDR3. A D gene is named only where the DNA matches it firmly. Only part of the rows carry a size: once, few, many, or a class if the clone is expanded.

v_call	clone_size	j_call	d_call	cdr3_nt	cdr3_aa
TRBV10-3	.	TRBJ2-3	TRBD2	TGTGCCATCAGTGCCAGCGGGAGTATAGATACGCAGTATTTT	CAISASGSIDTQYF
TRBV7-8	.	TRBJ2-1	TRBD2	TGTGCCAGCAGCTCTAGCGGGAACGAGGCCTACAATGAGCAGTTCTTC	CASSSSGNEAYNEQFF
TRBV24-1	many	TRBJ2-1	.	TGTGCCACCAGTGATTTGGGGACCTCAGACAATGAGCAGTTCTTC	CATSDLGTSDNEQFF
TRBV15	many	TRBJ2-4	.	TGTGCCACCAGCAGAGAGGCTGATTTTGTCATTCAGTACTTC	CATSREADFVIQYF
TRBV19	.	TRBJ2-1	TRBD2	TGTGCCAGTAGTATTTTGGCTAGCGGGAGGGGCGATGAGCAGTTCTTC	CASSILASGRGDEQFF
TRBV7-2	.	TRBJ2-7	TRBD1	TGTGCCAGCAGCTTAGTGCGACAGGGGAAATCCTACGAGCAGTACTTC	CASSLVRQGKSYEQYF
TRBV4-1	few	TRBJ2-5	TRBD2	TGCGCCAGCAGCCTAGAAGCGGGACTAGGGTTAGAGACCCAGTACTTC	CASSLEAGLGLETQYF
TRBV19	.	TRBJ2-7	TRBD2	TGTGCCAGTAGCGCTCTGCCGGGAGGAAGTCCCGAGCAGTACTTC	CASSALPGGSPEQYF
TRBV7-2	.	TRBJ2-7	TRBD2	TGTGCCAGCAGCCTCGGACTAGGAGGTAACTACGAGCAGTACTTC	CASSLGLGGNYEQYF
TRBV29-1	many	TRBJ2-7	.	TGCAGCGTTGCCGCGGTATACGAGCAGTACTTC	CSVAAVYEQYF
TRBV15	.	TRBJ2-7	.	TGTGCCACCAGCAGAGGGGGAGGCTCCTACGAGCAGTACTTC	CATSRGGGSYEQYF
TRBV18	few	TRBJ1-4	TRBD1	TGTGCCAGCTCACCATCATGGGACAGGGGGGAGAAACTGTTTTTT	CASSPSWDRGEKLFF
TRBV2	many	TRBJ2-1	TRBD2	TGTGCCAGCAGTTTCGGACTAGCGGGAGGTGAGCAGTTCTTC	CASSFGLAGGEQFF
TRBV6-1	many	TRBJ2-2	TRBD2	TGTGCCAGCAGTGCACTAGCGGCGAACACCGGGGAGCTGTTTTTT	CASSALAANTGELFF
TRBV6-1	many	TRBJ1-6	.	TGTGCCAGCAGTCCATACCAGGATTCACCCCTCCACTTT	CASSPYQDSPLHF
TRBV7-2	many	TRBJ2-5	TRBD1	TGTGCCAGCGGCGGACAGGTTGGGCAAGAGACCCAGTACTTC	CASGGQVGQETQYF
TRBV28	.	TRBJ2-7	.	TGTGCCAGCAGTTGGGATCAGAGCGCCTCGCCAAGGGAACGTCGCGAGCAGTACTTC	CASSWDQSASPRERREQYF
TRBV30	few	TRBJ2-2	TRBD1	TGTGCCTACTTAGACAGGGCCACCGGGGAGCTGTTTTTT	CAYLDRATGELFF
TRBV7-9	many	TRBJ1-1	.	TGTGCCAGCAGCTCGAGGGATTCTGAAGCTTTCTTT	CASSSRDSEAFF
TRBV7-2	many	TRBJ1-1	.	TGTGCCAGCAGGGGAGTGGACACTGAAGCTTTCTTT	CASRGVDTEAFF
TRBV2	.	TRBJ1-4	.	TGTGCCAGCAGTGAAGCGCTGGTCAGAGTTGCAACTAATGAAAAACTGTTTTTT	CASSEALVRVATNEKLFF
TRBV11-2	many	TRBJ1-6	.	TGTGCCAGCAGCCCCATCACGGGGCGGAATTCACCCCTCCACTTT	CASSPITGRNSPLHF
TRBV7-9	many	TRBJ1-1	.	TGTGCCAGCAGCGCCCGTAACACTGAAGCTTTCTTT	CASSARNTEAFF
TRBV6-1	many	TRBJ2-1	TRBD2	TGTACGACGGGACTAGCGGACTACAATGAGCAGTTCTTC	CTTGLADYNEQFF
TRBV3-1	few	TRBJ2-1	.	TGTGCCAGCAGCCAGGTTAAGATCGATGAGCAGTTCTTC	CASSQVKIDEQFF
TRBV6-5	many	TRBJ1-1	.	TGTGCCAGCAGTTACCTTGGGACGGATACTGAAGCTTTCTTT	CASSYLGTDTEAFF
TRBV11-2	many	TRBJ2-3	.	TGTGCCAGCAGCTTAGCGGGTTCCTTAGATACGCAGTATTTT	CASSLAGSLDTQYF
TRBV10-3	many	TRBJ2-7	.	TGTGCCATCAGTGACATGACGGGAGCCCACTACGAGCAGTACTTC	CAISDMTGAHYEQYF
TRBV7-2	many	TRBJ2-1	.	TGTGCCAGCAGCAACATGGGGACACGATACAATGAGCAGTTCTTC	CASSNMGTRYNEQFF
TRBV4-2	many	TRBJ2-5	.	TGTGCCAGCAGCCAAGGGGTTAGCGCGCAAGAGACCCAGTACTTC	CASSQGVSAQETQYF
TRBV27	many	TRBJ2-1	TRBD2	TGTGCCAGCAGGGAGACTAGCGGGGCGAAATCTTACTCCTACAATGAGCAGTTCTTC	CASRETSGAKSYSYNEQFF
TRBV30	many	TRBJ1-2	TRBD1	TGTGCCTGGAGTTCCGGGACAGGGCTCTATGGCTACACCTTC	CAWSSGTGLYGYTF
TRBV19	many	TRBJ2-7	TRBD1	TGTGCCAGTAGTCGGGACAGCGCGGCGTACGAGCAGTACTTC	CASSRDSAAYEQYF